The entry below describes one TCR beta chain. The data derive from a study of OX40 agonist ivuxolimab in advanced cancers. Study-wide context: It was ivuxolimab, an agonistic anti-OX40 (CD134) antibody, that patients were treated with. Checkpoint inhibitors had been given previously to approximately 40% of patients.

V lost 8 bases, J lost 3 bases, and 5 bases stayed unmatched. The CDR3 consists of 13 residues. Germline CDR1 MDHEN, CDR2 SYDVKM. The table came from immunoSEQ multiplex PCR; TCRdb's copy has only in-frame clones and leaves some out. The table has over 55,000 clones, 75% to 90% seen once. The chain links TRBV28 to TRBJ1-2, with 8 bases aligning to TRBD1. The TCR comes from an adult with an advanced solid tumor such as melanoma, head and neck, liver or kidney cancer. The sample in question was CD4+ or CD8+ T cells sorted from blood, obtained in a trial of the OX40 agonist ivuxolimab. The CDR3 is CASFSGGDYGYTF. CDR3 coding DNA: TGTGCCAGCTTTTCAGGGGGCGACTATGGCTACACCTTC.